These 23 T cell receptor beta chains originate from one sample sequenced in a study of T cell responses to AZD1222 COVID-19 vaccine. This table comes from immunoSEQ multiplex PCR, and its TCRdb copy is limited to in-frame clones, with some not included. Of 130,000 or so clones listed, roughly 84% are singletons. Source: peripheral blood, taken on day 0 of AZD1222 vaccination. Receptor source: an adult in good health.

This clone was seen only a few times. V usage is TRBV9 and J usage is TRBJ2-7, with D perhaps TRBD1 or TRBD2 (5 bases each). V lost 0 bases to trimming and J lost 9 bases, with 13 bases between them. This CDR3 contains 13 residues. The germline gives CDR1 SGDLS, CDR2 YYNGEE. The CDR3 protein is CASSVGEGHGQYF. In DNA form, the CDR3 reads TGTGCCAGCAGCGTAGGTGAGGGGCACGGGCAGTACTTC. Looking up the rest from reference TRBV9 and TRBJ2-7 gives the full variable domain: DSGVTQTPKHLITATGQRVTLRCSPRSGDLSVYWYQQSLDQGLQFLIQYYNGEERAKGNILERFSAQQFPDLHSELNLSSLELGDSALYFCASSVGEGHGQYFGPGTRLTVT.

This clone showed up just a few times. The chain recombines TRBV3-1 (or the pseudogene TRBV3-2) with TRBJ2-2, with 10 bases aligning to TRBD1. CDR3 length: 14 residues. Germline V gene lookup returns CDR1 LGHDT and CDR2 YNNKEL (reference sequence). V lost 6 bases, J lost 5 bases, and 3 bases stayed unmatched. The CDR3 bases are TGTGCCAGCAGTCGACAGGGGGCGACCGGGGAGCTGTTTTTT. Its protein product is CASSRQGATGELFF.

The genes are TRBV19 and TRBJ1-5; the D is unclear. CDR3 size: 14 residues. Germline-derived CDR1 and CDR2 are LNHDA and SQIVND (reference sequence). The V gene lost 4 bases and the J gene lost 0 bases, with 7 bases spanning the gap. CDR3 nucleotide sequence: TGTGCCAGTAGTAGATTGGGTAGCAATCAGCCCCAGCATTTT. Protein product: CASSRLGSNQPQHF.

This chain joins TRBV6-5 and TRBJ2-7, with 7 positions matching TRBD1. J gave up 3 bases and V 6 bases, and 5 bases lay outside the gene matches. Germline CDR1 MNHEY, CDR2 SVGAGI. This CDR3 spans 13 amino acids. CDR3 coding DNA: TGTGCCAGCAGAGTGACAGGGCACTACGAGCAGTACTTC. Encoded protein: CASRVTGHYEQYF.

This chain uses TRBV5-1 with TRBJ2-1; 7 bases are shared with TRBD1. The germline V gene encodes CDR1 SGHRS and CDR2 YFSETQ. This CDR3 contains 17 residues. V dropped 4 bases and J dropped 8; count of bases not matched to a gene: 18. The CDR3 sequence is CASSGRTGQSLSDEQFF. CDR3 in DNA: TGCGCCAGCAGCGGCAGAACGGGACAGTCTCTTTCTGATGAGCAGTTCTTC.

The chain has TRBV27 and TRBJ2-7; 9 bases align to TRBD1. Unmatched junction bases numbered 7, after V lost 10 bases and J lost 0 bases. The CDR3 totals 14 residues. The germline gives CDR1 MNHEY, CDR2 SMNVEV (reference sequence). CDR3 protein: CATQQGADSYEQYF. The CDR3, as DNA: TGTGCCACCCAACAGGGGGCCGACTCCTACGAGCAGTACTTC.

In this sample, this clone turned up a few times. The chain combines TRBV20-1 with TRBJ2-3; D uncertain. Germline lookup yields CDR1 DFQATT and CDR2 SNEGSKA (reference sequence). The CDR3 is 10 amino acids. V was cut by 6 bases and J by 3 bases, with 4 bases left in between. In DNA, the CDR3 is TGCAGTGCGGATACAGATACGCAGTATTTT. This translates into CSADTDTQYF.

The chain employs TRBV7-9 and TRBJ2-3, with 7 bases lining up with TRBD1. This CDR3 is built from 16 residues. The ends lost 5 bases at V and 0 bases at J; junction bases unmatched: 8. The germline V gene has CDR1 SEHNR and CDR2 FQNEAQ (reference sequence). In DNA, the CDR3 is TGTGCCAGCAGCCAGGGGACAGCCGCTAGCACAGATACGCAGTATTTT. Translating gives CASSQGTAASTDTQYF.

This rearrangement joins TRBV5-1 to TRBJ2-1; 12 bases map to TRBD2. V shed 5 bases, J shed 0 bases, and the junction held 9 bases outside the gene matches. The CDR3 runs to 18 residues. Germline loops: CDR1 SGHRS, CDR2 YFSETQ. CDR3 loop: CASRRPGLAGASYNEQFF. The CDR3, as DNA: TGCGCCAGCAGGCGGCCGGGACTAGCGGGTGCCTCCTACAATGAGCAGTTCTTC.

The chain uses TRBV9 and TRBJ2-2; perhaps TRBD2 as D (5 bases). Germline assignment: CDR1 SGDLS and CDR2 YYNGEE. Trimming took 4 bases from V and 5 from J, leaving 15 bases between them. The CDR3 consists of 15 residues. CDR3 in amino acids: CASSPSVGETGELFF. In DNA form, the CDR3 reads TGTGCCAGCAGCCCAAGCGTCGGGGAAACCGGGGAGCTGTTTTTT.

The gene calls are TRBV5-1 and TRBJ2-2; 11 bases line up with TRBD1. V lost 4 bases to trimming and J lost 4 bases; unmatched junction nucleotides: 3. Germline values: CDR1 SGHRS, CDR2 YFSETQ. This CDR3 region has 15 residues. The CDR3 DNA is TGCGCCAGCAGCCCCGGGACAGGGGGCACCGGGGAGCTGTTTTTT. This translates into CASSPGTGGTGELFF.

This clone showed up just once. This chain links TRBV19 with TRBJ2-6; no reliable D call. The germline gives CDR1 LNHDA, CDR2 SQIVND (reference sequence). The CDR3 loop spans 16 amino acids. V lost 4 bases, J lost 0 bases, and 10 bases lay in between. CDR3 sequence reads: CASSRTAISGANVLTF. The CDR3 DNA is TGTGCCAGTAGTAGGACGGCGATCTCTGGGGCCAACGTCCTGACTTTC.

The chain is built from TRBV10-2 and TRBJ2-6, with 8 bases that match TRBD1. This CDR3 region has 18 residues. With V trimmed by 2 bases and J by 0 bases, 6 bases remained unmatched. CDR1 is WSHSY, CDR2 SAAADI, per germline. This chain's CDR3 is CASSEGQGVTSGANVLTF. The CDR3 DNA reads as TGCGCCAGCAGTGAGGGACAGGGTGTTACCTCTGGGGCCAACGTCCTGACTTTC.

The rearrangement uses TRBV15 and TRBJ1-1, with 10 bases matching TRBD1. CDR1 LNHNV and CDR2 YYDKDF come from the germline V gene (reference sequence). The trim removed 3 bases at V and 1 base at J, leaving 5 bases unmatched. The CDR3 sequence is 16 residues long. CDR3 region: CATSRTGGDSNTEAFF. DNA for the CDR3: TGTGCCACCAGCAGGACAGGGGGCGACTCGAACACTGAAGCTTTCTTT.

The rearrangement uses TRBV18 and TRBJ1-1; D is uncertain. Per germline, CDR1 KGHSH and CDR2 LQKENI. V lost 2 bases and J 2 bases, leaving 12 bases between the germline ends. This CDR3 comprises 15 residues. The CDR3 bases are TGTGCCAGCTCACCAAACCTAGACCGTAACACTGAAGCTTTCTTT. Protein: CASSPNLDRNTEAFF.

The chain joins TRBV19 to TRBJ1-5; D might be TRBD1 (6 bases). Trimming removed 3 bases at V and 6 bases at J, with 24 bases between. This CDR3 region has 18 residues. Looked up from germline, CDR1 is LNHDA and CDR2 is SQIVND (reference sequence). CDR3 protein: CASSILGQLGQFGQPQHF. CDR3 coding DNA: TGTGCCAGTAGTATCCTTGGACAGTTGGGCCAATTTGGTCAGCCCCAGCATTTT.

V is TRBV5-1 and J is TRBJ2-3, with 9 bases that match TRBD1. The germline gives CDR1 SGHRS, CDR2 YFSETQ. This CDR3 has 14 amino acids. V gave up 6 bases and J gave up 3 bases; unmatched junction bases: 5. Written as DNA, the CDR3 is TGCGCCAGCATGAGGGACAGGGAGACAGATACGCAGTATTTT. It encodes CASMRDRETDTQYF.

The V and J genes are TRBV18 and TRBJ1-5, with 9 bases that match TRBD1. The junction had 7 bases not matched to a gene; V was cut back by 3 bases and J by 1 base. Germline V lookup: CDR1 KGHSH, CDR2 LQKENI. The CDR3 runs to 17 residues. CDR3 loop: CASSPIGQGMSNQPQHF. DNA of the CDR3: TGTGCCAGCTCACCGATCGGACAGGGGATGAGCAATCAGCCCCAGCATTTT.

This chain connects TRBV15 to TRBJ1-4; no clear D gene. This CDR3 is 15 amino acids long. Trimming stripped 0 bases from V and 4 bases from J, with 9 bases between. Germline assignment: CDR1 LNHNV and CDR2 YYDKDF (reference sequence). The CDR3 loop reads CATSRDARFNEKLFF. CDR3 sequence (DNA): TGTGCCACCAGCAGAGATGCACGGTTTAATGAAAAACTGTTTTTT.

The chain has TRBV5-4 and TRBJ2-7, with TRBD2 identical over 12 bases. The CDR3 sequence is 16 residues long. J was trimmed by 5 bases and V by 4 bases; bases with no gene match: 10. In germline, CDR1 is SGHNT, CDR2 YYREEE (reference sequence). This CDR3 is CASSGVTSGRRNEQYF. CDR3 nucleotides: TGTGCCAGCAGCGGGGTCACTAGCGGGAGGAGGAACGAGCAGTACTTC.

The chain carries TRBV28 and TRBJ1-2; the D gene is possibly TRBD1 (6 bases). From germline, CDR1 is MDHEN and CDR2 SYDVKM. The CDR3 spans 15 residues. V was trimmed by 3 bases and J by 4 bases, leaving 15 bases between them. Here the CDR3 reads CASSLGGGGGYGYTF. The CDR3 DNA is TGTGCCAGCAGTTTGGGAGGGGGAGGTGGCTATGGCTACACCTTC.

V usage is TRBV7-2 and J usage is TRBJ2-5, with 7 bases lining up with TRBD2. The V segment lost 7 bases and the J segment 1 base; nucleotides outside the gene matches: 9. This CDR3 contains 15 residues. The V gene's germline CDR1 is SGHTA and CDR2 FQGNSA. The CDR3 sequence is CASTPGGGLQETQYF. The CDR3 DNA follows: TGTGCCAGCACCCCGGGGGGAGGACTCCAAGAGACCCAGTACTTC.

This rearrangement joins TRBV2 to TRBJ1-4, with TRBD1 matching 8 bases. The CDR3 runs 14 residues. Per germline, CDR1 SNHLY and CDR2 FYNNEI. Trimming removed 5 bases from V and 8 bases from J; junction bases left unmatched: 7. The CDR3 DNA sequence: TGTGCCAGCAGTAAGACAGGGGCGTTGGAAAAACTGTTTTTT. Its translation: CASSKTGALEKLFF.